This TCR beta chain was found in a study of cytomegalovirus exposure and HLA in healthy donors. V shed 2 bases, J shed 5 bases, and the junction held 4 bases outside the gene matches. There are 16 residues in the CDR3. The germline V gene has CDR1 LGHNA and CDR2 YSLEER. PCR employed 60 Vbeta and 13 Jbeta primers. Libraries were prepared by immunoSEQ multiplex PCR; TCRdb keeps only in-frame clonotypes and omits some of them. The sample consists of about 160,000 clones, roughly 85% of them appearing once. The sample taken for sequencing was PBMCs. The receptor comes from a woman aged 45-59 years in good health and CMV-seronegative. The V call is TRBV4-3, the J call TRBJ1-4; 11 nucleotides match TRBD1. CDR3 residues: CASSQPGQGANEKLFF. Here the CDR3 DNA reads TGCGCCAGCAGCCAACCCGGACAGGGGGCAAATGAAAAACTGTTTTTT.